This paragraph reports one T cell receptor beta chain. Its antigen remains unidentified. Original analysis: Using the CDR3 differences seen across clinicopathological groups, the authors built a distant-metastasis classifier for papillary thyroid cancer, which was meant to discriminate distant-metastatic patients. MiXCR reprocessed the PCR reads for TCRdb. TCRdb's processing, not the study's, gives the V and J calls here. The table records tens of thousands of clones, more than 9.5% of them present only once. This record belongs to a study of metastatic and nonmetastatic thyroid tumors. Across the whole study: Comparison of repertoires was carried out across blood and tumor or nodule tissue from malignant and benign thyroid patients. General study findings and limits: The reported finding was significantly higher TCR beta diversity in malignant thyroid tumors relative to benign nodules, in blood and tumor.

Ahead of thyroid surgery, no patient had received treatment of any kind. The sample taken for sequencing was blood. The clonotype comes from a female donor with papillary thyroid cancer or a benign thyroid nodule (not recorded which). Some clones in this sample may be carry-over from other donors' samples.

The CDR3 sequence is CSAGAGDPSYEQYF. In DNA form, the CDR3 reads TGCAGTGCTGGAGCGGGGGACCCCTCCTACGAGCAGTACTTC. The chain combines TRBV20-1 with TRBJ2-7; TRBD2 matches at 8 bases. There are 14 residues in the CDR3. Trimming cost V 5 bases and J 0 bases; bases outside gene matches: 6. Germline assignment: CDR1 DFQATT and CDR2 SNEGSKA (reference sequence).